This T cell receptor beta chain originates from a study of blood T cell repertoires in COVID-19. Study at large: Sites in the United States, Italy and Spain provided acute and convalescent COVID-19 samples. T cells, B-cell-depleted T cells, or PBMCs supplied cDNA or gDNA.

Authors' methods: Nucleated cell counts were estimated from reference gene primer amplification. TCRdb's copy holds only in-frame clones and misses some; the assay was immunoSEQ multiplex PCR. For V, J and clone size, that table is used; D and trimming come from the DNA. The sample includes about 200,000 clones, less than 90% of them seen just once. CDR3 size: 15 residues. Germline-derived CDR1 and CDR2 are PRHDT and FYEKMQ (reference sequence). Trimming removed 6 bases from V and 4 bases from J, with 18 bases in between. The sample was peripheral blood. This sequence joins TRBV13 and TRBJ1-1, with D tentatively TRBD1 (5 bases). This receptor was identified in a man aged 35 to 55 with active or convalescent COVID-19. The CDR3, as DNA: TGTGCCAGCAGATCCGACAGCTACCCAGGCACTGAAGCTTTCTTT. It specifies CASRSDSYPGTEAFF.